This is a list of T cell receptor beta chains from one sample in a study of CD8 T cells in ankylosing spondylitis. A single record per CDR3 protein comes from TCRdb applying MiXCR to the 5' RACE reads. The repertoire consists of around 340,000 distinct CDR3 sequences, with roughly 20% occurring once and the leading ten covering under 15%. The sequenced material came from blood, either unsorted or a sorted T cell fraction (not recorded which). The receptors derive from a male donor with ankylosing spondylitis or in good health (not recorded which). CDR3s include the opening cysteine and the closing phenylalanine or tryptophan. A D gene is named only where the DNA matches it firmly. Only part of the rows carry a size: once, few, many, or a class if the clone is expanded.

D	V	size	J	length	DNA	CDR3
TRBD2	TRBV7-9	few	TRBJ2-7	14	TGTGCCAGCAGCCCCCCCAGCGGGGGGTGGGAGCAGTACTTC	CASSPPSGGWEQYF
NA	TRBV6-1	NA	TRBJ1-2	16	TGTGCCAGCAGTGAACGCTCCCGACAGGATAACTATGGCTACACCTTC	CASSERSRQDNYGYTF
NA	TRBV7-9	NA	TRBJ2-7	12	TGTGCCAGCAGCTCCCCTGCGGTTGAGCAGTACTTC	CASSSPAVEQYF
TRBD1	TRBV12-3/TRBV12-4	NA	TRBJ1-1	16	TGTGCCAGCAGCTTTACAGGGGGCCCGATGAACACTGAAGCTTTCTTT	CASSFTGGPMNTEAFF
TRBD2	TRBV12-3/TRBV12-4	NA	TRBJ2-3	19	TGTACCAGCAGTTTAGCGGGGCTAGCGGGGGGGCGGGACGCAGATACGCAGTATTTT	CTSSLAGLAGGRDADTQYF
TRBD2	TRBV29-1	NA	TRBJ2-1	14	TGCAGCGTTGATAATAGCGGGGAGGACAATGAGCAGTTCTTC	CSVDNSGEDNEQFF
NA	TRBV21-1	few	TRBJ2-1	15	TGTGCCAGCACCAACTCAGGGAGCTCCTACAATGAGCAGTTCTTC	CASTNSGSSYNEQFF
TRBD2	TRBV12-3/TRBV12-4	NA	TRBJ2-7	14	TGTGCCAGCTCCGGGGGCGGGGGGGCGAGTGAGCAGTACTTC	CASSGGGGASEQYF
NA	TRBV6-2/TRBV6-3	NA	TRBJ1-1	13	TGTGCCAGCAGGACAGGTGTGAACACTGAAGCTTTCTTT	CASRTGVNTEAFF
NA	TRBV9	NA	TRBJ2-1	16	TGTGCCAGCAGCGGGGGACCTCAGTTACTAATCCATGAGCAGTTCTTC	CASSGGPQLLIHEQFF
TRBD1	TRBV7-9	NA	TRBJ2-1	15	TGTGCCAGCAGCACCCGACAGGGCTCCTACAATGAGCAGTTCTTC	CASSTRQGSYNEQFF